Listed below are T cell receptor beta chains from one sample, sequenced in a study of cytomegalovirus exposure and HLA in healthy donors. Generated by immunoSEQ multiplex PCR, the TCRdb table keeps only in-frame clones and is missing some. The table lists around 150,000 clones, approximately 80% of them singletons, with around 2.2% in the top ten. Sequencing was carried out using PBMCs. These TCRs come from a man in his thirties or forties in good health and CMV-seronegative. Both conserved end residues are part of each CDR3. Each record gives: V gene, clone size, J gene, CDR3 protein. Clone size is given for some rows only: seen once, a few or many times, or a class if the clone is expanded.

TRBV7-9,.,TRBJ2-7,CASSLGTTYEQYF
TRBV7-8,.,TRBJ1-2,CASSSTPQGIYGYTF
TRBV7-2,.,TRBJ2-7,CASSLTRTGGLKVYF
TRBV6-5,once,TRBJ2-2,CASMRDRGTGELFF
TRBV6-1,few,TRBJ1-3,CASREQGRNTIYF
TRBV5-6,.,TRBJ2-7,CASSLPGTGAYEQYF
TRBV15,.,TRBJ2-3,CATRRGPDTQYF
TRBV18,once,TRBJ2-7,CASSLRQGIQYF
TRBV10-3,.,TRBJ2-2,CAIRSTSGTRTGELFF
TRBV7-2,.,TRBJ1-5,CASSLSGVDQPQHF
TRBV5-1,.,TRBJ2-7,CASSVSSGTGKEQYF
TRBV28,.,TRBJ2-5,CASRASRGRAIQETQYF
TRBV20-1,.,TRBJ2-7,CSAPRTREQYF
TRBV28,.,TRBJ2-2,CASSLVGQGDFTGELFF
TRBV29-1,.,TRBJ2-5,CSVAQGRETQYF
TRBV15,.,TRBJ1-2,CATSRDKGGISGYTF
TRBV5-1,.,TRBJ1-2,CASSPTGIGIYGYTF
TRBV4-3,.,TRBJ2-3,CASSRRTGEDTQYF
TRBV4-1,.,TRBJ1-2,CASSQSRGEVYGYTF
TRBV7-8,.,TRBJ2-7,CASSLEGGVHEQYF
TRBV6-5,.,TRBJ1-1,CASSPGTGRTEAFF
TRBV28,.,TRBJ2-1,CASSFRRLAGRVDEQFF
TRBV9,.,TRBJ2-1,CASSVFGTGNYNEQFF
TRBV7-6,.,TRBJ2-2,CASSLVTGQGELFF
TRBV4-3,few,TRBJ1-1,CASSQEFSGDTEAFF
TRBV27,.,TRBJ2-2,CASSFSTVGNTGELFF
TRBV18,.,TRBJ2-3,CASSPQGIRTDTQYF
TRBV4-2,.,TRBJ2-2,CASSPGLAGLTGELFF
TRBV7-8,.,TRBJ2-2,CASSLRNTGELFF
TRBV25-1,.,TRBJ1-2,CASSGQYGTANYGYTF
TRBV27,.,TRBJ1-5,CASRPLRTPGVNQPQHF
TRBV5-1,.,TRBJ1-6,CASSLQGLNSPLHF
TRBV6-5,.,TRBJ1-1,CASSYKTGMGTEAFF
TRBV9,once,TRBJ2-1,CASSPQLAGVSNEQFF
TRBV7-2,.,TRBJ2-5,CASSLLAGGAETQYF
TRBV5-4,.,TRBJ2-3,CASSPGTGKLTDTQYF
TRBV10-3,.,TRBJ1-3,CAISGPSGDTIYF
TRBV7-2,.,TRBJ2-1,CASSLTTGRSVSQFF
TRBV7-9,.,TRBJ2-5,CSSSSPSSGQETQYF
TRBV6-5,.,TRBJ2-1,CASSYTRLAGEQFF
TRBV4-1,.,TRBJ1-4,CASSQVRTGSEKLFF
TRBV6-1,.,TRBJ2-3,CASNPLTASTDTQYF
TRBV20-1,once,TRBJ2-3,CSVERGDTQYF
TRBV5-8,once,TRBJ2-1,CASSRGQVSPNEQFF
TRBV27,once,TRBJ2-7,CASSLVGTGAYEQYF
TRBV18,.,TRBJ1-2,CASSPRGGADGYTF
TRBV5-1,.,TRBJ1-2,CASSLRDSREGGYTF
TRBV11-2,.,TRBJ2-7,CASSLGGHEQYF
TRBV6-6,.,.,CASSLPSSPYEQYF
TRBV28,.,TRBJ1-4,CASSLKGTYEKLFF
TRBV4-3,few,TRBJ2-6,CASSQVHGSGANVLTF